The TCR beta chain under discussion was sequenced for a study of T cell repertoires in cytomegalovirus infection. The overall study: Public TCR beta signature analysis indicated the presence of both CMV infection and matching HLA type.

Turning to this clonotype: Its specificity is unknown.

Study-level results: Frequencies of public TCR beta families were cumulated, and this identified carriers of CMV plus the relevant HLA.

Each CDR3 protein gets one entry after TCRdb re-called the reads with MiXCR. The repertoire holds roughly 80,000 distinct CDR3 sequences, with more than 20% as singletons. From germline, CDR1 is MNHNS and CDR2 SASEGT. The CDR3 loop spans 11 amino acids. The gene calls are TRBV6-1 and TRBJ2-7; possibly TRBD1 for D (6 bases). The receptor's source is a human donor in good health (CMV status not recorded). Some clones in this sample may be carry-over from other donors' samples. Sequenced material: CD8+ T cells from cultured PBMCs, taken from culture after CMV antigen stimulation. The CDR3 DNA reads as TGTGCGTCCCAGGGGAACAACGAGCAGTACTTC. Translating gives CASQGNNEQYF.